This T cell receptor beta chain was sequenced in a study of cytomegalovirus exposure and HLA in healthy donors. Study outcomes and limitations: Altogether, 150 to 200 TCR beta chains were recorded as cytomegalovirus-associated. With high specificity and sensitivity, the classifier reportedly diagnosed cytomegalovirus status. In vitro data verified a few CMV-associated chains as specific for CMV antigens.

Note on this clone: Its matching antigen is unknown.

CDR1 and CDR2 from the germline V gene are MDHEN and SYDVKM. The CDR3 loop spans 13 amino acids. Trimming stripped 2 bases from V and 5 bases from J, with 9 bases between. TCRdb's table, derived via immunoSEQ multiplex PCR, lists solely in-frame clones and lacks some. Of 200,000 to 250,000 clones in the sample, about 89% were seen once. The donors were part of the validation cohort of roughly 110 subjects. That cohort was separate from the first cohort, which comprised fewer than 800 subjects. Specimen: PBMCs. This receptor was taken from a woman between 18 and 29 years old in good health and CMV-seronegative. J is TRBJ1-2 and V is TRBV28; D is unresolved. The DNA for the CDR3 is TGTGCCAGCAGTTTACGTTCGGGTTATGGCTACACCTTC. It codes for CASSLRSGYGYTF.